The 30 T cell receptor beta chains given below trace back to one sample, sequenced in a study of CD4+ T cells in melanoma. Data came from immunoSEQ multiplex PCR; TCRdb stores just in-frame clones and leaves some out. The data contain 8,500 to 10,000 clones, roughly 70% of them singletons. Source material: cells from a culture (not recorded whether cultured in vitro). All receptors come from a human donor with melanoma.

This clone was picked up a small number of times. The rearrangement uses TRBV30 and TRBJ2-7; possible D gene TRBD1, 5 bases. Germline V gene lookup returns CDR1 GTSNPN and CDR2 SVGIG (reference sequence). The V end lost 0 bases, the J end lost 6 bases, and 6 bases lay between the germline ends. The CDR3 has 11 amino acids. CDR3 DNA sequence: TGTGCCTGGAGTGTAGGGGTCGAGCAGTACTTC. Its protein product is CAWSVGVEQYF.

The chain recombines TRBV20-1 with TRBJ2-7; no firm D call. Trimming took 3 bases from V and 7 from J, leaving 10 bases between them. The germline V gene has CDR1 DFQATT and CDR2 SNEGSKA (reference sequence). The CDR3 runs to 11 residues. CDR3: CSARDDREQYF. DNA of the CDR3: TGCAGTGCTAGGGACGATAGGGAGCAGTACTTC.

This chain links TRBV2 with TRBJ1-6, with TRBD1 matching 10 bases. Losses at the gene ends were 10 bases for V and 7 bases for J; bases not matched to a gene: 10. The CDR3 consists of 15 residues. CDR1 is SNHLY and CDR2 is FYNNEI in the germline V gene. This CDR3 reads CANALRTGGNSPLHF. As DNA, the CDR3 is TGTGCCAACGCGTTACGGACAGGGGGGAATTCACCCCTCCACTTT.

The chain uses TRBV5-6 and TRBJ2-1; possibly TRBD1 for D (5 bases). CDR3 size: 15 residues. Trimming pared 4 bases from V and 6 bases from J, leaving 17 bases between. The germline gives CDR1 SGHDT, CDR2 YYEEEE. This CDR3 is CASSHPGKVPNEQFF. CDR3 DNA: TGTGCCAGCAGCCATCCAGGGAAGGTCCCCAATGAGCAGTTCTTC.

The V and J genes are TRBV24-1 and TRBJ2-7, with D tentatively TRBD1 (5 bases). Germline assignment: CDR1 KGHDR and CDR2 SFDVKD. The V end was cut by 7 bases, the J end by 3 bases, with 21 bases between. This CDR3 spans 16 amino acids. CDR3 in amino acids: CATRTRKAGPLYEQYF. CDR3 bases: TGTGCCACCAGGACTCGGAAAGCAGGGCCCCTCTACGAGCAGTACTTC.

This chain joins TRBV13 and TRBJ2-6; 9 nucleotides agree with TRBD2. The CDR3 is 16 residues long. Germline CDR1 reads PRHDT; CDR2 reads FYEKMQ (reference sequence). V gave up 4 bases and J gave up 2 bases; unmatched junction bases: 3. CDR3 in amino acids: CASSYGTSPGANVLTF. The DNA of the CDR3 is TGTGCCAGCAGCTACGGGACTAGCCCTGGGGCCAACGTCCTGACTTTC.

The chain links TRBV29-1 to TRBJ2-7, with TRBD1 identical over 12 bases. V was clipped by 4 bases and J by 9 bases; unmatched bases: 10. Germline lookup yields CDR1 SQVTM and CDR2 ANQGSEA. CDR3 length: 14 amino acids. CDR3 nucleotide sequence: TGCAGCGTTGTTGGCGGGACAGGGGGCGTGGTGCAGTACTTC. It encodes CSVVGGTGGVVQYF.

The J gene is TRBJ2-3, the V gene TRBV13, with a weak D call TRBD2 (6 bases). Germline V gene data show CDR1 as PRHDT and CDR2 as FYEKMQ (reference sequence). The CDR3 contains 14 residues. Trimming pared 4 bases from V and 1 base from J, leaving 9 bases between. The CDR3 is CASSSGLRTDTQYF. The CDR3 DNA follows: TGTGCCAGCAGCTCGGGACTCCGCACAGATACGCAGTATTTT. Supplemented by reference TRBV13 and TRBJ2-3, the full variable domain reads AAGVIQSPRHLIKEKRETATLKCYPIPRHDTVYWYQQGPGQDPQFLISFYEKMQSDKGSIPDRFSAQQFSDYHSELNMSSLELGDSALYFCASSSGLRTDTQYFGPGTRLTVL.

The J gene is TRBJ2-3, the V gene TRBV7-3, with a tentative D call TRBD2 (6 bases). The CDR3 consists of 12 residues. The germline gives CDR1 SGHTA, CDR2 FQGTGA. V lost 3 bases and J 6 bases, leaving 7 bases between the germline ends. CDR3 nucleotides: TGTGCCAGCAGCTTTGGAGGGGATACGCAGTATTTT. This encodes CASSFGGDTQYF.

The chain recombines TRBV9 with TRBJ2-5; 7 bases line up with TRBD1. CDR1 SGDLS and CDR2 YYNGEE come from the germline V gene. V gave up 4 bases and J gave up 3 bases; unmatched junction bases: 9. The CDR3 contains 15 residues. As DNA, the CDR3 is TGTGCCAGCAGCACCGGGTACGGGACAGAAGAGACCCAGTACTTC. Its translation: CASSTGYGTEETQYF.

This clone was observed a few times. V gene TRBV11-2 combines with J gene TRBJ2-1; the match to TRBD2 covers 11 bases. V shed 5 bases and J 5 bases; nucleotides not matched to a gene: 11. The CDR3 is 17 residues long. Germline assignment: CDR1 SGHAT and CDR2 FQNNGV. The CDR3 DNA reads TGTGCCAGCAGCCTCGCGGGACTAGCGGTAATTAACAATGAGCAGTTCTTC. It encodes CASSLAGLAVINNEQFF.

V usage is TRBV6-5 and J usage is TRBJ1-1; no reliable D call. V dropped 4 bases and J dropped 1 base, with 13 bases sitting between them. The CDR3 spans 15 residues. Germline V gene lookup returns CDR1 MNHEY and CDR2 SVGAGI. The DNA for the CDR3 is TGTGCCAGCAGTTCCCTAGGAAGTGGGAACACTGAAGCTTTCTTT. Protein: CASSSLGSGNTEAFF.

V is TRBV20-1 and J is TRBJ1-2; D unclear. The germline gives CDR1 DFQATT, CDR2 SNEGSKA (reference sequence). The CDR3 runs to 9 residues. V was shortened by 4 bases and J by 8 bases, with 5 bases between the two germline ends. The CDR3, as DNA: TGCAGTGCTAATAGAGGCTACACCTTC. This sequence encodes CSANRGYTF.

The chain is built from TRBV29-1 and TRBJ1-5, with D possibly being TRBD1 (6 bases). In germline, CDR1 is SQVTM, CDR2 ANQGSEA. The CDR3 loop spans 13 amino acids. The V gene lost 4 bases and the J gene lost 5 bases, with 12 bases spanning the gap. DNA for the CDR3: TGCAGCGTTGGGCAGGGGCTCGATCAGCCCCAGCATTTT. Translating it yields CSVGQGLDQPQHF.

V is TRBV10-3 and J is TRBJ2-1, with 8 bases lining up with TRBD2. CDR1 ENHRY and CDR2 SYGVKD come from the germline V gene. This CDR3 region has 13 residues. V trimming: 11 bases; J trimming: 6 bases; junction bases outside the gene matches: 9. CDR3: CAPPGGPVNEQFF. DNA of the CDR3: TGTGCCCCCCCGGGGGGGCCAGTCAATGAGCAGTTCTTC.

The V gene is TRBV7-2, the J gene TRBJ2-7; possibly TRBD2 for D (6 bases). This CDR3 has 15 residues. V lost 6 bases, J lost 6 bases, and 21 bases lay in between. Germline V CDR1 and CDR2: SGHTA, FQGNSA. CDR3 in amino acids: CASRKDYQVALEQYF. CDR3 nucleotide sequence: TGTGCCAGCAGGAAGGACTACCAAGTAGCGCTCGAGCAGTACTTC.

This clone appeared once. CDR3 region: CARKPDQGEEKLFF. The DNA for the CDR3 is TGTGCCAGAAAGCCCGATCAGGGGGAGGAAAAACTGTTTTTT. This chain connects TRBV19 to TRBJ1-4; 7 nucleotides line up with TRBD1. There are 14 residues in the CDR3. J was trimmed by 8 bases and V by 9 bases; bases with no gene match: 12. Germline-derived CDR1 and CDR2 are LNHDA and SQIVND (reference sequence).

This clone appeared a single time. As DNA, the CDR3 is TGCGCCAGCAGTGCTGACCCTGGGGACACCATATATTTT. Translated: CASSADPGDTIYF. The gene calls are TRBV5-1 and TRBJ1-3, with D unclear. This CDR3 region has 13 residues. V dropped 5 bases and J dropped 8 bases, with 14 bases sitting between them. The germline V gene encodes CDR1 SGHRS and CDR2 YFSETQ.

V and J are TRBV10-2 and TRBJ1-5; no clear D gene. Per germline, CDR1 WSHSY and CDR2 SAAADI. Trimming left V 10 bases short and J 5 bases short, with 15 bases between. The CDR3 is made up of 13 amino acids. The CDR3, as DNA: TGCGCCACCAGCGAGGGTTTTTATCAGCCCCAGCATTTT. As protein: CATSEGFYQPQHF.

V is TRBV10-1 and J is TRBJ1-1; no firm D call. Trimming removed 3 bases at V and 1 base at J, with 9 bases between. The CDR3 is 14 amino acids. Germline CDR1 reads WNHNN; CDR2 reads SYGVQD (reference sequence). For the CDR3, the DNA is TGCGCCAGCAGTGAAAGCCGTGCGAACACTGAAGCTTTCTTT. Protein product: CASSESRANTEAFF.

V gene TRBV30 combines with J gene TRBJ1-3, with a weak D call TRBD1 (5 bases). Germline V gene data show CDR1 as GTSNPN and CDR2 as SVGIG (reference sequence). The CDR3 loop spans 14 amino acids. V dropped 4 bases and J dropped 5 bases, with 15 bases sitting between them. CDR3 residues: CAWIPTGGRNTIYF. Written as DNA, the CDR3 is TGTGCCTGGATCCCAACAGGCGGGAGAAACACCATATATTTT.

The V and J genes are TRBV18 and TRBJ1-1; D not certain. The germline V gene has CDR1 KGHSH and CDR2 LQKENI. CDR3 length: 16 residues. V was clipped by 0 bases and J by 3 bases, with 14 bases between them. CDR3 DNA: TGTGCCAGCTCACCACCGCGTATACAGTTTTACACTGAAGCTTTCTTT. Translating gives CASSPPRIQFYTEAFF.

Remarks on this clone: Germline and junction disagree at one end, which may indicate a read error. The chain has TRBV12-3 or TRBV12-4 and TRBJ2-7; the D is unclear. The CDR3 is made up of 12 amino acids. In nucleotides, the CDR3 is TGTGCCAACAGTTCTGACTCGCGGGAGCAGTACTTC. Translated, it gives CANSSDSREQYF.

The rearrangement links TRBV27 to TRBJ2-3; 7 nucleotides match TRBD1. V shed 2 bases and J 4 bases; nucleotides not matched to a gene: 3. Per the germline V gene, CDR1 is MNHEY and CDR2 is SMNVEV (reference sequence). This CDR3 comprises 14 residues. CDR3 in DNA: TGTGCCAGCAGTTTAAAGCAGGGGGCAGATACGCAGTATTTT. Its protein product is CASSLKQGADTQYF.

The chain couples TRBV4-1 to TRBJ2-6; 8 bases fit TRBD1. Trimming cost V 3 bases and J 6 bases; bases outside gene matches: 4. Germline values: CDR1 MGHRA, CDR2 YSYEKL. This CDR3 is built from 15 residues. The CDR3 loop is CASSHPGGEANVLTF. The CDR3 DNA sequence: TGCGCCAGCAGCCATCCAGGGGGCGAGGCCAACGTCCTGACTTTC.

This chain connects TRBV6-1 to TRBJ1-6, with unresolved D. The length of the CDR3 is 16 residues. V was pared by 2 bases and J by 7 bases, with 15 bases between. From germline, CDR1 is MNHNS and CDR2 SASEGT. Here the CDR3 DNA reads TGTGCCAGCAGTGAATTAGCAGGACGCATAAATTCACCCCTCCACTTT. It codes for CASSELAGRINSPLHF.

The chain employs TRBV5-4 and TRBJ2-1; 9 bases match TRBD2. CDR3 length equals 17 residues. CDR1 is SGHNT, CDR2 YYREEE, per germline (reference sequence). Trimming at V came to 0 bases and at J to 0 bases, leaving 4 bases not matched to a gene. CDR3 residues: CASSLGSGGYSYNEQFF. The CDR3 region has the DNA TGTGCCAGCAGCTTGGGTAGCGGGGGATACTCCTACAATGAGCAGTTCTTC.

The chain has TRBV27 and TRBJ1-1; TRBD1 matches 8 bases. The CDR3 totals 15 residues. Germline V gene data show CDR1 as MNHEY and CDR2 as SMNVEV (reference sequence). Trimming cost V 6 bases and J 6 bases; bases outside gene matches: 12. The CDR3 DNA follows: TGTGCCAGCAGAGGGCGGACAGGGCTTGGCGCTGAAGCTTTCTTT. Translated, it gives CASRGRTGLGAEAFF.

V and J are TRBV5-1 and TRBJ2-1, with no clear D. This CDR3 comprises 19 residues. V was shortened by 2 bases and J by 0 bases, with 21 bases between the two germline ends. Per germline, CDR1 SGHRS and CDR2 YFSETQ. The CDR3 here is CASSFRSGGSFTSYNEQFF. CDR3 DNA sequence: TGCGCCAGCAGCTTCCGTTCGGGCGGATCTTTCACCTCCTACAATGAGCAGTTCTTC.

The V gene is TRBV10-3, the J gene TRBJ1-1, with D uncertain. CDR3 length: 14 amino acids. Germline assignment: CDR1 ENHRY and CDR2 SYGVKD. Trimming left V 4 bases short and J 1 base short, with 10 bases between. CDR3 sequence: CAISGWGGNTEAFF. Here the CDR3 DNA reads TGTGCCATCAGTGGGTGGGGTGGGAACACTGAAGCTTTCTTT.